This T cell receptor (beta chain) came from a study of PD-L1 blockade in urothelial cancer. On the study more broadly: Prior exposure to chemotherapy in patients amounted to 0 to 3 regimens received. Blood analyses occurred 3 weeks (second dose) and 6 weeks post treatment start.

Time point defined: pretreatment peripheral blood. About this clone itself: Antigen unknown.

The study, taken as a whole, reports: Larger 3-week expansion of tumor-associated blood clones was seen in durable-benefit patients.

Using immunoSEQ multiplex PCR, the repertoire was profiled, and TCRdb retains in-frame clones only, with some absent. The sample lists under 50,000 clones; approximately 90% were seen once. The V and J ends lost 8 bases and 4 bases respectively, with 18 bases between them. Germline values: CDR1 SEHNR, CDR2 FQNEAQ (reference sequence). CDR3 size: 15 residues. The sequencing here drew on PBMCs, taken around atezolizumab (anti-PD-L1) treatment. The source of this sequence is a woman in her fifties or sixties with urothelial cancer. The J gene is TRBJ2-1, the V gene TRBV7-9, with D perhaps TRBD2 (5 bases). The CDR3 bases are TGTGCCAGCCGACCAGCGTCAGCGGTTTACAATGAGCAGTTCTTC. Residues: CASRPASAVYNEQFF. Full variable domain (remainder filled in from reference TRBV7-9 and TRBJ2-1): DTGVSQNPRHKITKRGQNVTFRCDPISEHNRLYWYRQTLGQGPEFLTYFQNEAQLEKSRLLSDRFSAERPKGSFSTLEIQRTEQGDSAMYLCASRPASAVYNEQFFGPGTRLTVL.